This TCR beta chain is drawn from a study of neurological immune-mediated disorders. MiXCR, applied by TCRdb to the 5' RACE reads, yields one record per CDR3 protein. The data hold about 70,000 distinct CDR3 sequences, with around 4.8% observed a single time. This clonotype was counted at least ten times. The sequence came from a woman in her sixties or seventies with multiple sclerosis. Sequences were obtained from PBMCs.

This CDR3 is CASSPGQGTDTQYF. In DNA, the CDR3 is TGTGCCAGCAGTCCGGGACAGGGTACAGATACGCAGTATTTT. The rearrangement links TRBV12-3 or TRBV12-4 to TRBJ2-3; TRBD1 matches 9 bases. This CDR3 is built from 14 residues. Trimming cost V 5 bases and J 3 bases; bases outside gene matches: 3.